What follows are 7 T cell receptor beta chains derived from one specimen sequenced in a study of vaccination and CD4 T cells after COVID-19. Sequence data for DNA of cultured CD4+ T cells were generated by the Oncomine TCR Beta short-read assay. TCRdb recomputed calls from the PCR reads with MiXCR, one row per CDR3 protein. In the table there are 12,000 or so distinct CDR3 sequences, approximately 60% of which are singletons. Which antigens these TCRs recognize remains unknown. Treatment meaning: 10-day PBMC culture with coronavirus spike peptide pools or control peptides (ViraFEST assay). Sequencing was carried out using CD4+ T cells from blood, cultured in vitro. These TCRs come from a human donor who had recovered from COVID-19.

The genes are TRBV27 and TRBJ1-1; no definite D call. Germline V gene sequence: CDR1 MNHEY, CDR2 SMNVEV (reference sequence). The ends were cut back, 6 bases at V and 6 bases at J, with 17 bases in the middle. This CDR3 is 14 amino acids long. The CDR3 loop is CASSFQGRRAEAFF. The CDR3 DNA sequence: TGTGCCAGCAGCTTTCAAGGGCGGAGGGCTGAAGCTTTCTTT.

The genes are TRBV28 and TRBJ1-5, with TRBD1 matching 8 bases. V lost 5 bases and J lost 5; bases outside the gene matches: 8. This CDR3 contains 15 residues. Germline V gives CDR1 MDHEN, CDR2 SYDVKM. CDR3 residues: CASSDRGLGHQPQHF. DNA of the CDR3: TGTGCCAGCAGTGACAGGGGCCTAGGGCATCAGCCCCAGCATTTT. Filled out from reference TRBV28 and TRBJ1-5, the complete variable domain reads DVKVTQSSRYLVKRTGEKVFLECVQDMDHENMFWYRQDPGLGLRLIYFSYDVKMKEKGDIPEGYSVSREKKERFSLILESASTNQTSMYLCASSDRGLGHQPQHFGDGTRLSIL.

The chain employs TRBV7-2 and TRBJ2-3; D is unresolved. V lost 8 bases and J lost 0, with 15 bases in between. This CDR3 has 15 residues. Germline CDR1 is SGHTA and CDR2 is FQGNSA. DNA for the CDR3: TGTGCCAGCCGCACCATACCTTCTAGCACAGATACGCAGTATTTT. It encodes CASRTIPSSTDTQYF.

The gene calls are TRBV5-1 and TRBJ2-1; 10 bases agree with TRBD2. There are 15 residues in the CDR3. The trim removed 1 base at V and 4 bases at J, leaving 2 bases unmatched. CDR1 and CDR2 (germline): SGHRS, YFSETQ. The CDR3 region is CASSLLSGRYNEQFF. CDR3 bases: TGCGCCAGCAGCTTGCTTAGCGGGAGGTACAATGAGCAGTTCTTC.

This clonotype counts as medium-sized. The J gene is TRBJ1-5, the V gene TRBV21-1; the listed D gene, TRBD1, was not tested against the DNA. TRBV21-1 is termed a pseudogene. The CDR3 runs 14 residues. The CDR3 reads CASRRTGSNQPQHF. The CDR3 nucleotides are TGTGCCAGCAGGAGGACAGGGAGCAATCAGCCCCAGCATTTT.

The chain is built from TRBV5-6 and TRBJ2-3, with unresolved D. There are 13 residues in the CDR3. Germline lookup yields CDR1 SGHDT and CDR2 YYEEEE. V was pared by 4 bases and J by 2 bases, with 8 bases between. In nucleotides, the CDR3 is TGTGCCAGCAGCCGGTCGCTCACAGATACGCAGTATTTT. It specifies CASSRSLTDTQYF.

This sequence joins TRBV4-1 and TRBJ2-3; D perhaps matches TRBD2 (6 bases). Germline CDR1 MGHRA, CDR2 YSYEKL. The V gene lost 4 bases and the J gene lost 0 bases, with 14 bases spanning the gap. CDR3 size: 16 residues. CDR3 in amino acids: CASSRQLAGSTDTQYF. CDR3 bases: TGCGCCAGCAGCCGACAACTAGCCGGAAGCACAGATACGCAGTATTTT.